This is a list of T cell receptor beta chains from one sample in a study of blood T cell repertoires in COVID-19. Sequencing used immunoSEQ multiplex PCR; TCRdb keeps in-frame clones, though not all of them. The sample has about 95,000 clones, 89% seen once. Sequencing was carried out using peripheral blood. The receptors shown here come from a woman aged 70-85 years with acute or convalescent COVID-19. The CDR3 runs from the conserved cysteine through the conserved F or W. Fields, in order: J gene, D gene, V gene, clone size, CDR3 DNA, CDR3 protein. A D gene is named only where the DNA matches it firmly. Rows may omit the clone size; those that give it use once, few, many or a size class.

>TRBJ1-5|NA|TRBV2|once
TGTGCCACCCGGGTGGCTAGCAATCAGCCCCAGCATTTT
CATRVASNQPQHF
>TRBJ1-6|NA|TRBV18|NA
TGTGCCAGCTCACCAAGGGAGCCGGAGAGCTCCTATAATTCACCCCTCCACTTT
CASSPREPESSYNSPLHF
>TRBJ2-6|TRBD1|TRBV3-1/TRBV3-2|NA
TGTGCCAGCAGCCAAGTTTACCTGCGACAGGGTGGTTCTGGGGCCAACGTCCTGACTTTC
CASSQVYLRQGGSGANVLTF
>TRBJ2-5|NA|TRBV5-4|NA
TGTGCCAGCAGCGCTTTAGCGGAGAGGGAGGAGACCCAGTACTTC
CASSALAEREETQYF
>TRBJ1-1|NA|TRBV19|NA
TGTGCCAGTAGGCCCAACGGACAGCCTGAAGCTTTCTTT
CASRPNGQPEAFF
>TRBJ1-5|NA|TRBV15|NA
TGTGCCACCAGCAGAGATATTGGCCGACGGGGCAATCAGCCCCAGCATTTT
CATSRDIGRRGNQPQHF
>TRBJ1-2|NA|TRBV10-1|NA
TGCGCCAGCAGCTCGGACATGACGAAGGGCTACACCTTC
CASSSDMTKGYTF
>TRBJ2-3|NA|TRBV11-3|NA
TGTGCCAGCAGCTTCCAGAGCACAGATACGCAGTATTTT
CASSFQSTDTQYF
>TRBJ1-6|NA|TRBV19|once
TGTGCCAGCAAAGACGGGAGCTCCTATAATTCACCCCTCCACTTT
CASKDGSSYNSPLHF
>TRBJ2-1|TRBD2|TRBV3-1/TRBV3-2|NA
TGTGCCAGCAGCCGGTTATTTAGCGGGGGAAGGGCCTACAATGAGCAGTTCTTC
CASSRLFSGGRAYNEQFF
>TRBJ1-2|NA|TRBV28|NA
TGTGCCAGCAGTTTAAACAGGAACTATGGCTACACCTTC
CASSLNRNYGYTF
>TRBJ2-3|NA|TRBV19|NA
TGTGCCAGTAGTACCTTCCATAGCAGCACAGATACGCAGTATTTT
CASSTFHSSTDTQYF